Shown below are 3 T cell receptor beta chains from a single sample sequenced in a study of T-cell reconstitution after alpha-beta-depleted transplantation in children. Researchers prepared the TCRbeta library using unique molecular identifiers, the study reports. MiXCR, applied by TCRdb to the PCR reads, yields one record per CDR3 protein. The table lists some 300,000 distinct CDR3 sequences, around a tenth of them singletons. Sequencing was performed on PBMCs, taken before TCRalphabeta/CD19-depleted stem cell transplant. Receptors originate from a boy under two years old with acute myeloid leukemia, due to receive a stem cell transplant.

This clonotype was found many times. V gene TRBV4-3 combines with J gene TRBJ2-4; D unresolved. Trimming removed 0 bases from V and 0 bases from J, with 6 bases in between. This CDR3 spans 15 amino acids. Germline V gene lookup returns CDR1 LGHNA and CDR2 YSLEER. The CDR3 is CASSQERLAKNIQYF. In nucleotides, the CDR3 is TGCGCCAGCAGCCAAGAGCGGCTAGCCAAAAACATTCAGTACTTC.

This clonotype appeared a few times. The V and J genes are TRBV12-3 or TRBV12-4 and TRBJ2-3, with a weak D call TRBD1 (6 bases). The V and J ends lost 4 bases and 2 bases respectively, with 10 bases between them. The CDR3 is made up of 14 amino acids. The CDR3 here is CASSSGHFTDTQYF. CDR3 coding DNA: TGTGCCAGCAGTTCGGGACACTTCACAGATACGCAGTATTTT.

This clonotype was detected many times. This chain uses TRBV9 with TRBJ2-3; D may be TRBD2 (7 bases). V lost 2 bases and J lost 2, with 12 bases in between. This CDR3 is 15 amino acids long. Per the germline V gene, CDR1 is SGDLS and CDR2 is YYNGEE. In nucleotides, the CDR3 is TGTGCCAGCAGCGTCGGGGGGCGGGACACAGATACGCAGTATTTT. Translated, it gives CASSVGGRDTDTQYF.